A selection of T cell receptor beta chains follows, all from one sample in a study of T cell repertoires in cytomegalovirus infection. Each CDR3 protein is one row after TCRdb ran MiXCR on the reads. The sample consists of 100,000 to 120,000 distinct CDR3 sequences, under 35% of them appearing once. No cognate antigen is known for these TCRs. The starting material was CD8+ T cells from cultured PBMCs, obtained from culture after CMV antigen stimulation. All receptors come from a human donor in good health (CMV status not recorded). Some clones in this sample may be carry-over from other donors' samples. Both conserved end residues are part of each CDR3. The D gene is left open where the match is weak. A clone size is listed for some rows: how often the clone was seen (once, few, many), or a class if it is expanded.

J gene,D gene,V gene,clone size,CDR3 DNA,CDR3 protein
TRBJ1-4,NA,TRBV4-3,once,TGCGCCAGCAGCCAAGATGAAGAGACAGTGGCAACTAATGAAAAACTGTTTTTT,CASSQDEETVATNEKLFF
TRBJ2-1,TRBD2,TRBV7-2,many,TGTGCCAGCAGCTGGCGACTAGCGGGGGTGGACAATGAGCAGTTCTTC,CASSWRLAGVDNEQFF
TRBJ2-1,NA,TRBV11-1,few,TGTGCCAGCAGCTTAGCGGGGGAGTACAATGAGCAGTTCTTC,CASSLAGEYNEQFF
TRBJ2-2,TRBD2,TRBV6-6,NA,TGTGCCAGCGGACGGGGCGGGGGGAACACCGGGGAGCTGTTTTTT,CASGRGGGNTGELFF
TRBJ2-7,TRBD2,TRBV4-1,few,TGCGCCAGCAGTATCGTGGGGGGGAGAGAGCAGTACTTC,CASSIVGGREQYF
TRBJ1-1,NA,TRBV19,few,TGTGCCAGTAGTATAGGGCAGGGTCGGCGCTCTGAAGCTTTCTTT,CASSIGQGRRSEAFF
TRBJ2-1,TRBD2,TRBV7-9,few,TGTGCCAGCAGCTTAGCTGGGACTAGCGGGGGGAATGAGCAGTTCTTC,CASSLAGTSGGNEQFF
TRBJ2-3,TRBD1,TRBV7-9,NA,TGTGCCAGCAGCGCTCCCAGGACAGGGCCAGATACGCAGTATTTT,CASSAPRTGPDTQYF
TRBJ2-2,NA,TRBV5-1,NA,TGCGCCAGCAGCCTTGATCCGAGGAACACCGGGGAGCTGTTTTTT,CASSLDPRNTGELFF
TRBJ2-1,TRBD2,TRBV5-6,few,TGTGCCAGCAGCTTGGGGGGAGGGGTCGCGGGCAATGAGCAGTTCTTC,CASSLGGGVAGNEQFF